This TCR beta chain came from a study of blood T cell repertoires in COVID-19. This CDR3 has 14 amino acids. CDR1 is KGHSH and CDR2 is LQKENI in the germline V gene. V gave up 5 bases and J gave up 8 bases; unmatched junction bases: 4. In the source study's methods: Reference gene primer amplification gave estimated nucleated cell counts. Profiling relied on immunoSEQ multiplex PCR, and the TCRdb table lists in-frame clones only, not all of them. The V and J calls and clone size were taken over from that table, and D and trimming were inferred from the DNA. This table has over 120,000 clones, around nine tenths appearing once.

The source material was peripheral blood. The TCR originated in a woman in her 50s with active or convalescent COVID-19. The rearrangement joins TRBV18 to TRBJ1-6; TRBD1 aligns across 9 bases. The CDR3 region is CASSAGQGHSPLHF. CDR3 nucleotide sequence: TGTGCCAGCTCAGCTGGACAGGGGCATTCACCCCTCCACTTT.